Following are 17 T cell receptor beta chains from one sample sequenced in a study of OX40 agonist ivuxolimab in advanced cancers. Method: immunoSEQ multiplex PCR; TCRdb's copy keeps in-frame clones and lacks some. The table lists 100,000 to 150,000 clones, around 93% of them singletons. The sample consisted of CD4+ or CD8+ T cells sorted from blood, taken in a trial of the OX40 agonist ivuxolimab. The receptor set was obtained from an adult with an advanced solid tumor such as melanoma, head and neck, liver or kidney cancer.

V and J are TRBV7-9 and TRBJ1-1; D uncertain. In germline, CDR1 is SEHNR, CDR2 FQNEAQ (reference sequence). The CDR3 has 14 residues. Trimming took off 2 bases at V and 1 base at J, with 8 bases between the two ends. The CDR3 region has the DNA TGTGCCAGCAGCTTAAGGGCCCAGAACACTGAAGCTTTCTTT. Amino acids: CASSLRAQNTEAFF. Looking up the rest from reference TRBV7-9 and TRBJ1-1 gives the full variable domain: DTGVSQNPRHKITKRGQNVTFRCDPISEHNRLYWYRQTLGQGPEFLTYFQNEAQLEKSRLLSDRFSAERPKGSFSTLEIQRTEQGDSAMYLCASSLRAQNTEAFFGQGTRLTVV.

The CDR3 sequence is CASSLPGGSRETQYF. For the CDR3, the DNA is TGTGCCAGCAGCTTACCGGGGGGGTCCAGGGAGACCCAGTACTTC. J is TRBJ2-5 and V is TRBV5-4; 8 bases are a match to TRBD2. Germline V gene data show CDR1 as SGHNT and CDR2 as YYREEE (reference sequence). This CDR3 contains 15 residues. J gave up 5 bases and V 2 bases, and 8 bases lay outside the gene matches.

The chain couples TRBV2 to TRBJ2-5; TRBD1 might be the D (5 bases). Trimming took 4 bases from V and 7 from J, leaving 13 bases between them. The V gene's germline CDR1 is SNHLY and CDR2 FYNNEI. The length of the CDR3 is 13 residues. CDR3 in DNA: TGTGCCAGCAGTGCCCACACCACAGGGACCCAGTACTTC. Its protein is CASSAHTTGTQYF.

The DNA of the CDR3 is TGTGCCAGCAGCCAAGTGACAGGGGGCGGAAACACCATATATTTT. As protein: CASSQVTGGGNTIYF. The chain uses TRBV14 and TRBJ1-3; 10 bases align to TRBD1. V shed 1 base and J 4 bases; nucleotides not matched to a gene: 1. Germline loops: CDR1 SGHDN, CDR2 FVKESK. This CDR3 region has 15 residues.

The J gene is TRBJ2-1, the V gene TRBV5-6; TRBD1 is a possible D gene (6 bases). Germline V gene lookup returns CDR1 SGHDT and CDR2 YYEEEE. CDR3 size: 13 residues. Trimming took off 5 bases at V and 2 bases at J, with 8 bases between the two ends. The DNA for the CDR3 is TGTGCCAGCAGGAGGGGGACCTACAATGAGCAGTTCTTC. Encoded protein: CASRRGTYNEQFF.

CDR3 in DNA: TGTGCCAGCAGTGAATCGGCGGAGGGGTATTGGAGTTATAGCAATCAGCCCCAGCATTTT. Protein: CASSESAEGYWSYSNQPQHF. V and J are TRBV2 and TRBJ1-5; tentative D call: TRBD1 (5 bases). V lost 2 bases, J lost 0 bases, and 23 bases lay in between. The germline V gene encodes CDR1 SNHLY and CDR2 FYNNEI. The CDR3 length is 20 residues.

CDR3 amino acids: CASRNDMEERGYTF. In DNA, the CDR3 is TGTGCCAGCAGAAACGACATGGAAGAAAGGGGCTACACCTTC. The V gene is TRBV2, the J gene TRBJ1-2; unclear D gene. CDR3 length equals 14 residues. Trimming shortened V by 6 bases and J by 8 bases, and 19 bases separated the two germline ends. In germline, CDR1 is SNHLY, CDR2 FYNNEI.

This chain links TRBV20-1 with TRBJ1-1; D may be TRBD1 (5 bases). CDR1 and CDR2 (germline): DFQATT, SNEGSKA (reference sequence). The V gene lost 5 bases and the J gene lost 10 bases, with 14 bases spanning the gap. The CDR3 has 11 amino acids. The CDR3 DNA sequence: TGCAGTGCTCGGGGGGGGACGGGAGCTTTCTTT. This gives the protein CSARGGTGAFF.

In this sample, this clone turned up once. The CDR3 DNA reads TGTGCCAGCAGTTTAAGGGGGTCCGATGAGCAGTTCTTC. The encoded protein is CASSLRGSDEQFF. This chain joins TRBV27 and TRBJ2-1; maybe TRBD1 (6 bases). CDR1 is MNHEY, CDR2 SMNVEV, per germline (reference sequence). The ends were cut back, 2 bases at V and 8 bases at J, with 10 bases in the middle. The CDR3 length is 13 residues.

The chain uses TRBV6-1 and TRBJ1-5; D is unresolved. V was shortened by 6 bases and J by 0 bases, with 12 bases between the two germline ends. The CDR3 length is 15 residues. Germline V gives CDR1 MNHNS, CDR2 SASEGT. In nucleotides, the CDR3 is TGTGCCAGCAGCTCCTGGGGATATAGCAATCAGCCCCAGCATTTT. It codes for CASSSWGYSNQPQHF.

The chain recombines TRBV4-1 with TRBJ2-5; perhaps TRBD1 as D (6 bases). Germline CDR1 is MGHRA and CDR2 is YSYEKL. V was clipped by 1 base and J by 4 bases, with 16 bases between them. The CDR3 is 16 residues long. The CDR3, as DNA: TGCGCCAGCAGCCAAGGAATCAGGGGCTGGGGAGAGACCCAGTACTTC. As protein: CASSQGIRGWGETQYF.

This clone was seen more than once but under ten times. The chain recombines TRBV28 with TRBJ2-2, with 14 bases matching TRBD2. Germline-derived CDR1 and CDR2 are MDHEN and SYDVKM. This CDR3 is built from 17 residues. With V trimmed by 0 bases and J by 6 bases, 3 bases remained unmatched. The CDR3 is CASSLWRLAGGPGELFF. The CDR3 coding sequence is TGTGCCAGCAGTTTATGGAGACTAGCGGGAGGGCCCGGGGAGCTGTTTTTT.

This clone was picked up one time. The chain recombines TRBV30 with TRBJ1-5; D remains unclear. V was trimmed by 2 bases and J by 0 bases, leaving 2 bases between them. Looked up from germline, CDR1 is GTSNPN and CDR2 is SVGIG (reference sequence). This CDR3 comprises 12 residues. CDR3 coding DNA: TGTGCCTGGAGTTATAGCAATCAGCCCCAGCATTTT. It specifies CAWSYSNQPQHF.

The rearrangement uses TRBV5-1 and TRBJ2-3; D is ambiguous. Germline CDR1 reads SGHRS; CDR2 reads YFSETQ. CDR3 length: 13 amino acids. V was clipped by 6 bases and J by 1 base, with 9 bases between them. CDR3 bases: TGCGCCAGCACACCGGGCCGCACAGATACGCAGTATTTT. Its translation is CASTPGRTDTQYF.

The J gene is TRBJ1-2, the V gene TRBV6-5; 11 bases line up with TRBD1. Looked up from germline, CDR1 is MNHEY and CDR2 is SVGAGI. This CDR3 region has 15 residues. J lost 4 bases, V lost 5 bases, and 6 bases had no gene match. The CDR3 DNA follows: TGTGCCAGCAGTCCGGACAGGGGGCGACTCTATGGCTACACCTTC. It yields the protein CASSPDRGRLYGYTF.

This clone was detected a few times. For the CDR3, the DNA is TGTGCCAGCAGCTTGGTTTCCCGGGCCGGGGAGCTGTTTTTT. Residues: CASSLVSRAGELFF. The rearrangement links TRBV5-4 to TRBJ2-2; D is unclear. The CDR3 extends over 14 amino acids. Germline lookup yields CDR1 SGHNT and CDR2 YYREEE (reference sequence). V gave up 0 bases and J gave up 6 bases, with 9 bases separating them.

V usage is TRBV6-6 and J usage is TRBJ1-2; 8 bases match TRBD1. The CDR3 is made up of 12 amino acids. Per germline, CDR1 MNHNY and CDR2 SVGAGI (reference sequence). Losses at the gene ends were 8 bases for V and 8 bases for J; bases not matched to a gene: 7. The CDR3 coding sequence is TGTGCCAGCTTCTGGACAGGGTTAGGCTACACCTTC. Its translation is CASFWTGLGYTF.